These T cell receptor beta chains were read from a single sample in a study of blood T cells in healthy people across ages. TCRdb called the 5' RACE reads again in MiXCR, with one record for every CDR3 protein. The table shows about 780,000 distinct CDR3 sequences, with about 42% occurring only once. Sequenced sample: blood. These receptor sequences come from a man at least 80 years old in good health. Each CDR3 is given with its conserved first and last residue. The D gene is left open where the match is weak. Rows may omit the clone size; those that give it use once, few, many or a size class.

j_gene | abundance | d_gene | v_gene | CDR3aa | CDR3nt
TRBJ2-6 | many | NA | TRBV29-1 | CSVRSSGANVLTF | TGCAGCGTTAGAAGCTCTGGGGCCAACGTCCTGACTTTC
TRBJ2-5 | NA | TRBD2 | TRBV6-1 | CASSRSQGLAGVSETQYF | TGTGCCAGCAGCAGATCACAGGGACTAGCGGGAGTATCAGAGACCCAGTACTTC
TRBJ2-1 | NA | TRBD2 | TRBV6-5 | CASSHPSGLGEQFF | TGTGCCAGCAGTCATCCTAGCGGTCTCGGTGAGCAGTTCTTC
TRBJ2-7 | few | TRBD1 | TRBV7-2 | CASSSRQGSYEQYF | TGCGCCAGCAGCTCCAGACAGGGATCCTACGAGCAGTACTTC
TRBJ2-5 | NA | TRBD2 | TRBV6-6 | CASSGLAGAPNEQYF | TGTGCCAGCAGCGGACTAGCGGGGGCCCCCAATGAGCAGTACTTC
TRBJ1-2 | NA | TRBD1 | TRBV20-1 | CSAREPRDRAGGYTF | TGCAGTGCTAGAGAGCCGCGGGACAGGGCGGGTGGCTACACCTTC
TRBJ2-5 | NA | TRBD1 | TRBV30 | CASGQSETQYF | TGTGCCTCGGGACAGTCAGAGACCCAGTACTTC
TRBJ1-4 | NA | NA | TRBV28 | CASSLLMGEKLFF | TGTGCCAGCAGTTTATTGATGGGGGAAAAACTGTTTTTT
TRBJ2-7 | few | TRBD1 | TRBV12-3/TRBV12-4 | CASSRGQGVTYAYEQYF | TGTGCCAGCAGCCGTGGACAGGGTGTAACCTACGCCTACGAGCAGTACTTC
TRBJ2-3 | few | TRBD2 | TRBV3-1 | CASSQENHIGTRFTDTQYF | TGTGCCAGCAGCCAAGAGAATCATATAGGGACTAGATTCACAGATACGCAGTATTTT
TRBJ2-1 | few | TRBD1 | TRBV12-3/TRBV12-4 | CASRGTGDHNEQFF | TGTGCCAGCAGGGGGACAGGGGATCACAATGAGCAGTTCTTC
TRBJ2-7 | NA | NA | TRBV7-9 | CASGSGFSYEQYF | TGTGCCAGCGGGTCAGGGTTCTCCTACGAGCAGTACTTC
TRBJ2-4 | few | TRBD1 | TRBV5-6 | CASSLNRGNGKNIQYF | TGTGCCAGCAGCTTAAACAGGGGCAATGGCAAAAACATTCAGTACTTC
TRBJ2-1 | NA | TRBD1 | TRBV6-1 | CASRGAITGVMRYNEQFF | TGTGCCAGCAGGGGTGCAATAACAGGGGTCATGAGGTACAATGAGCAGTTCTTC
TRBJ2-1 | NA | NA | TRBV3-1 | CASSLLRSLQWVKEQFF | TGTGCCAGCAGCCTACTGAGGAGTCTACAATGGGTCAAGGAGCAGTTCTTC
TRBJ2-1 | many | TRBD2 | TRBV7-3 | CASSPSGNEQFF | TGTGCCAGCAGCCCTAGCGGCAATGAGCAGTTCTTC
TRBJ2-7 | NA | TRBD2 | TRBV10-3 | CAISPGLAGLYEQYF | TGTGCCATCAGTCCGGGACTAGCGGGATTGTATGAGCAGTACTTC
TRBJ2-7 | NA | NA | TRBV28 | CASSLGVVSEQYF | TGTGCCAGCAGTTTAGGGGTTGTAAGCGAGCAGTACTTC
TRBJ2-5 | few | NA | TRBV20-1 | CSARDLSRAQETQYF | TGCAGTGCTAGAGATCTGAGCAGGGCCCAAGAGACCCAGTACTTC
TRBJ2-4 | few | TRBD1 | TRBV12-3/TRBV12-4 | CASSPGTGGYVNIQYF | TGTGCCAGCAGTCCCGGGACAGGGGGCTATGTAAACATTCAGTACTTC
TRBJ2-5 | NA | NA | TRBV7-9 | CASSDWTAYEQYF | TGTGCCAGCAGCGATTGGACAGCCTATGAGCAGTACTTC
TRBJ2-3 | NA | NA | TRBV5-6 | CASRDVGADTQYF | TGTGCCAGCAGGGATGTCGGGGCAGATACGCAGTATTTT
TRBJ1-5 | NA | TRBD1 | TRBV7-2 | CASSRGQGRNQPQHF | TGTGCCAGCAGCCGCGGACAGGGGAGGAATCAGCCCCAGCATTTT
TRBJ2-5 | NA | NA | TRBV12-3/TRBV12-4 | CASSSRHQETQYF | TGTGCCAGCAGTTCCAGACACCAAGAGACCCAGTACTTC
TRBJ2-3 | few | NA | TRBV5-1 | CASRPGQETDTQYF | TGCGCCAGCAGGCCGGGACAAGAAACAGATACGCAGTATTTT
TRBJ1-6 | NA | NA | TRBV27 | CASSPTWGANSPLHF | TGTGCCAGCAGTCCGACTTGGGGGGCTAATTCACCCCTCCACTTT
TRBJ2-1 | NA | NA | TRBV15 | CATSRVSYNGQFF | TGTGCCACCAGCAGAGTCTCCTACAATGGGCAGTTCTTC